Listed here are 5 T cell receptor beta chains from one sample, sequenced in a study of control samples from healthy donors and cancer patients (dated by TCRdb to about 2020). Library preparation used the immunoSEQ multiplex PCR assay. Imported from immuneACCESS, the table was reduced by TCRdb to in-frame sequences with V and J called. These copies leave out some clones; in studies compared against another copy, an unresolved V gene accounts for under half, and the cause of the remainder is not known. This sample gives 120,000 to 150,000 clones in total; less than 90% of them show up just once. The ten largest account for roughly 8.7% of the sample. Sequencing was carried out using blood. These receptors all stem from a woman in her twenties or thirties in good health.

The rearrangement uses TRBV5-5 and TRBJ1-3; the D is unclear. Germline CDR1 is SGHKS and CDR2 is YYEKEE (reference sequence). Trimming stripped 3 bases from V and 4 bases from J, with 8 bases between. The CDR3 length is 13 residues. The CDR3 bases are TGTGCCAGCAGCTCGAACACCGGAAACACCATATATTTT. Translating gives CASSSNTGNTIYF.

Here the CDR3 reads CASSQRGFSGEGNSPLHF. Here the CDR3 DNA reads TGTGCCAGCAGTCAACGGGGGTTTTCGGGGGAGGGTAATTCACCCCTCCACTTT. V usage is TRBV6-6 and J usage is TRBJ1-6; tentatively, D is TRBD1 (5 bases). The CDR3 covers 18 residues. The V end lost 5 bases, the J end lost 6 bases, and 23 bases lay between the germline ends. Germline V CDR1 and CDR2: MNHNY, SVGAGI (reference sequence).

The chain recombines TRBV9 with TRBJ1-1; D might be TRBD1 (5 bases). In germline, CDR1 is SGDLS, CDR2 YYNGEE. Trimming left V 4 bases short and J 3 bases short, with 13 bases between. The CDR3 spans 14 residues. DNA of the CDR3: TGTGCCAGCAGCCTGGGGCATATGGACACTGAAGCTTTCTTT. Amino acid sequence: CASSLGHMDTEAFF.

This rearrangement joins TRBV5-4 to TRBJ1-1; possibly TRBD1 for D (5 bases). Germline V gene lookup returns CDR1 SGHNT and CDR2 YYREEE (reference sequence). The CDR3 runs to 15 residues. Trimming removed 4 bases from V and 0 bases from J, with 13 bases in between. The CDR3 loop reads CASSVGQIMNTEAFF. In DNA, the CDR3 is TGTGCCAGCAGCGTGGGGCAAATCATGAACACTGAAGCTTTCTTT.

The chain links TRBV2 to TRBJ1-6, with 8 bases identical to TRBD1. From germline, CDR1 is SNHLY and CDR2 FYNNEI. This CDR3 has 13 amino acids. Trimming removed 7 bases from V and 9 bases from J; junction bases left unmatched: 5. The CDR3 nucleotides are TGTGCCAGCAACCTCGACAGGGGTTCACCCCTCCACTTT. Translated, it gives CASNLDRGSPLHF.